This paragraph reports one T cell receptor (beta chain). Its antigen is as yet unknown. This specimen belongs to a study of shared clonotypes between healthy human individuals. As defined, naive CD8 cells were CD45RO-negative and positively selected for CCR7, with terminally differentiated effector memory CD45RA+ cells excluded. Study-wide points: Generation probabilities of non-shared clonotypes were lower (relative to those shared by all four donors).

V shed 1 base and J shed 5 bases, with 11 bases lying between them. This CDR3 is 14 amino acids long. Germline values: CDR1 SEHNR, CDR2 FQNEAQ (reference sequence). Repertoires were generated with immunoSEQ multiplex PCR, while TCRdb's copy carries only in-frame clones and drops some. The data show around 2.1 million clones, 93% seen once. This clonotype was sampled from a man younger than 35 in good health. Some clones in this sample may be carry-over from other donors' samples. The chain uses TRBV7-9 and TRBJ2-5; D is ambiguous. Input material: naive CD8+ T cells from PBMCs. The CDR3 DNA reads as TGTGCCAGCAGCTTAGGGGGAAGTAGGGAGACCCAGTACTTC. Translating it yields CASSLGGSRETQYF.